This T cell receptor (beta chain) was retrieved from a study of HIV-infected patients and healthy controls. In germline, CDR1 is LNHNV, CDR2 YYDKDF (reference sequence). This CDR3 has 17 residues. Trimming took 4 bases from V and 8 from J; bases not matched to a gene: 15. Many counts were recorded for this clonotype. Its target is not known. All unsorted peripheral T cells were captured because whole blood was used without fractionation. Study-wide results and caveats: The seeming recovery of the Gini index after therapy in HIV-infected patients vanished in size-matched data. CDR3 sharing between individuals was lower in HIV-infected patients than in healthy controls. Untreated HIV+ repertoires had roughly threefold fewer distinct CDR3s and lower Shannon diversity than healthy controls.

Reverse transcription used approximately 500 ng RNA and constant-region primers for alpha and beta. Using multiplexing indices, alpha and beta chain libraries were generated apart by chain-specific third strand synthesis. Priming off the SP2 site generated the second strand. TCRdb re-called the 5' RACE reads with MiXCR, one entry per CDR3 protein. The table includes roughly 20,000 distinct CDR3 sequences, about 8.2% detected once. The gene calls are TRBV15 and TRBJ2-1, with 9 bases aligning to TRBD2. The clonotype comes from an adult in good health. The specimen sequenced was blood. The CDR3 DNA is TGTGCCACCAGCACCGGGACTAGCTTCTCCGGCGGGGATGAGCAGTTCTTC. The encoded protein is CATSTGTSFSGGDEQFF.